What follows is one T cell receptor (beta chain) and its context. The antigen it recognizes is unknown. No base qualities exist here, and no much larger clone lies one base off it. The entry originates in a study of blood T cell repertoires in COVID-19 (dated by TCRdb to 2018 to 2020). General notes on the study: Samples from collaborators originated in the United States, Italy and Spain and spanned both the acute and convalescent phases of COVID-19. The sample metadata nearly always contained a de-identified subject ID, COVID-19 status, age in years and sex. The repertoires were released in a freely available public database intended as a resource for research on the immune response to SARS-CoV-2. Deeply sampled blood TCRbeta repertoires from subjects exposed to, actively infected with, or recovered from COVID-19 were included in the dataset. The prospective study material was composed of cDNA or gDNA derived from T cells, B-cell-depleted T cells, or PBMCs. Samples came from the ongoing ImmuneRACE study (first 160 participants) plus 1,254 subjects from 6 global collaborators. Where HLA class I and class II types were available, the types were taken from metadata supplied by the sample provider, not from assay-based typing. Paper-wide results and their limitations: The quantity of clinical and demographic metadata differed by source and by participant and was supplied without curation.

The immunoSEQ Assay, a bias-controlled multiplex PCR, was used to amplify TCRbeta CDR3 regions from genomic DNA. As for how the authors treated the data: The number of nucleated cells in each sample was estimated from the amplification of reference gene primers within the assay. To quantify the absolute abundance of each unique TCRbeta CDR3 rearrangement, sequence reads were collapsed and filtered. For each sample, productive Simpson clonality was calculated as the square root of Simpson's diversity index across productive rearrangements. TCRdb holds this immuneACCESS table with in-frame rearrangements only. Some clones are missing; in checked studies, unresolved V genes explain under half, and the rest has no known cause. V and J calls and clone size come straight from that table; D and trimming were deduced from the DNA. The sample table contains 300,000 to 350,000 clones; only one count was recorded for more than 80% of them. About 6.8% of the sample comes from the top ten.

One collaborating source in Seattle enrolled patients during active infection and followed them longitudinally through the course of disease. Whole blood was collected in K2EDTA tubes by collaborating institutions according to the institutions' own protocols. For TCRbeta analysis, collaborators shipped samples as frozen whole blood, isolated PBMCs, or DNA extracted from either of those sample types. This receptor was identified in a woman in her thirties with COVID-19, enrolled during active disease. Sequencing was performed on peripheral blood.

The bases are TGTGCCAGCAGGGCGACAGGAGAGAGCGTTGAGTACTTC. This gives the protein CASRATGESVEYF. The chain is made from TRBV6-5 and TRBJ2-7, with TRBD1 tentatively as D gene (6 bases match). Looking up the germline V gene yields CDR1 MNHEY and CDR2 SVGAGI. The junction shows trimming of 6 bases on V and 11 bases on J, plus 20 bases between the germline ends. The CDR3 spans 13 residues, from the cysteine through the phenylalanine. This entry keeps only the CDR3 DNA: 39 bases, framed from base 1.